This T cell receptor beta chain was retrieved from a study of technical replicates of blood from several donors. The CDR3 totals 13 residues. CDR1 MNHEY and CDR2 SVGAGI come from the germline V gene. V lost 11 bases to trimming and J lost 6 bases; unmatched junction nucleotides: 11. Clones were read by immunoSEQ multiplex PCR, and TCRdb kept only the in-frame ones, dropping some. The sample has about 100,000 clones; around 95% are singletons. The clonotype originates from a human donor in good health. The sequenced sample was T cells isolated from PBMCs. The chain links TRBV6-5 to TRBJ1-1; TRBD1 aligns across 8 bases. CDR3: CAGNGQGGAEAFF. The DNA for the CDR3 is TGTGCCGGTAACGGACAGGGAGGCGCTGAAGCTTTCTTT.